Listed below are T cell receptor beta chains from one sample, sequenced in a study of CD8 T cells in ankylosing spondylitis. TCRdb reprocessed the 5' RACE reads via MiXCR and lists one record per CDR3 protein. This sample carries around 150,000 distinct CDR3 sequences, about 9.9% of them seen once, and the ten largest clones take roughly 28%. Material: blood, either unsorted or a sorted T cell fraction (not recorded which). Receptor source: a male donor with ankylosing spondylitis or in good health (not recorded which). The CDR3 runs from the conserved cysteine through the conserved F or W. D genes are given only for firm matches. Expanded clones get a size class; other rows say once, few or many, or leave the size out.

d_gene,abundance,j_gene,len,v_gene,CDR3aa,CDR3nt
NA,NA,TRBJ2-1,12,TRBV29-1,CSARGAGNEQFF,TGCAGCGCACGAGGAGCGGGCAATGAGCAGTTCTTC
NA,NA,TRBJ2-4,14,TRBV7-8,CASSDRVEGNIQYF,TGTGCCAGCAGCGATAGAGTGGAAGGAAACATTCAGTACTTC
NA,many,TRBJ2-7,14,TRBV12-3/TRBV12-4,CASTSQNYRAEQYF,TGTGCCAGCACCTCGCAGAACTACCGGGCCGAGCAGTACTTC
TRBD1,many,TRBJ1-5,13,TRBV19,CASSRDRVQPQHF,TGTGCCAGTAGCCGGGACAGGGTTCAGCCCCAGCATTTT
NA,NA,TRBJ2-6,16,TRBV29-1,CSVELGRSSGANVLTF,TGCAGCGTTGAACTCGGACGCTCCTCTGGGGCCAACGTCCTGACTTTC
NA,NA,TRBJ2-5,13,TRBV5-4,CAWSLDLGETQYF,TGTGCCTGGAGCTTGGACTTGGGAGAGACCCAGTACTTC
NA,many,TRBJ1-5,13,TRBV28,CASSLSYNQPQHF,TGTGCCAGCAGTTTATCGTATAATCAGCCCCAGCATTTT
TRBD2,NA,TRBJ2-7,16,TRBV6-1,CASSEASGGGPYEQYF,TGTGCCAGCAGTGAAGCGAGCGGGGGGGGACCCTACGAGCAGTACTTC
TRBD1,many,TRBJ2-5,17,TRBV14,CASSQEGTAKYQETQYF,TGTGCCAGCAGCCAAGAGGGGACAGCTAAGTACCAAGAGACCCAGTACTTC
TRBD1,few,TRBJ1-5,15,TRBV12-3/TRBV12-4,CASSLYQGADQPQHF,TGTGCCAGCAGTTTATATCAGGGGGCGGATCAGCCCCAGCATTTT
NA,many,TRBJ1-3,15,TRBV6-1,CASSPADWRWNTIYF,TGTGCCAGCAGTCCAGCAGACTGGCGCTGGAACACCATATATTTT
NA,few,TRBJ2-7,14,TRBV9,CASSVTGSPYEQYF,TGTGCCAGCAGCGTCACAGGGAGTCCCTACGAGCAGTACTTC
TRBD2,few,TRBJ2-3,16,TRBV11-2,CASSPPPSGRSDTQYF,TGTGCCAGCAGCCCCCCACCTAGCGGGAGGTCAGATACGCAGTATTTT
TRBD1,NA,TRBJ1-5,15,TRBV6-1,CASRSDRGQGQPQHF,TGTGCCAGCAGGTCCGACAGGGGGCAAGGCCAGCCCCAGCATTTT
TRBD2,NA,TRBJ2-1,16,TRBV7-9,CASSLDGGRGDNEQFF,TGTGCCAGCAGCTTAGACGGCGGGAGAGGGGACAATGAGCAGTTCTTC
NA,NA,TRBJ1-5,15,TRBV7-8,CASSLGPGAVQPQHF,TGTGCCAGCAGCTTAGGCCCAGGGGCAGTCCAGCCCCAGCATTTT
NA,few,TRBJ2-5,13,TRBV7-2,CASSSLLAETQYF,TGTGCCAGCAGCTCCTTATTAGCTGAGACCCAGTACTTC
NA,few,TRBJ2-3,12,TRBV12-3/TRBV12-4,CASSGGTDTQYF,TGTGCATCCTCCGGGGGCACAGATACGCAGTATTTT
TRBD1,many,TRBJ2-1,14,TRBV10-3,CAISGWDREGEQFF,TGTGCCATCAGTGGATGGGACAGGGAGGGTGAGCAGTTCTTC
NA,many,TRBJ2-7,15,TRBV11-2,CASSRRDSSSYEQYF,TGTGCCAGCAGCCGCCGGGACTCCAGCTCCTACGAGCAGTACTTC
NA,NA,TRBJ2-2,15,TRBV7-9,CASSYTGSPGGELFF,TGTGCCAGCAGCTATACAGGGTCCCCCGGCGGGGAGCTGTTTTTT
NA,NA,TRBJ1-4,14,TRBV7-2,CASSTDRFNEKLFF,TGTGCCAGCAGCACCGACAGGTTTAATGAAAAACTGTTTTTT
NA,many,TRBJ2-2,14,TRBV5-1,CASSPRTDTGELFF,TGCGCCAGCAGCCCTCGGACGGACACCGGGGAGCTGTTTTTT
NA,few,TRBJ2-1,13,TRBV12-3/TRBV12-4,CASSSPSGSEQFF,TGTGCCAGCAGTTCCCCTTCTGGAAGTGAGCAGTTCTTC
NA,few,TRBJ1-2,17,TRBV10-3,CAISVSAGGGMDYGYTF,TGTGCCATCAGTGTTAGTGCAGGAGGCGGCATGGACTATGGCTACACCTTC
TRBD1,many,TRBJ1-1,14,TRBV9,CASSKLGTVSEAFF,TGTGCCAGCAGCAAACTAGGGACAGTCTCTGAAGCTTTCTTT
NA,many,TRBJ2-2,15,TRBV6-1,CASSLGSMNTGELFF,TGTGCCAGCAGTCTTGGGAGTATGAACACCGGGGAGCTGTTTTTT
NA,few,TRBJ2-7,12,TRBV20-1,CSATSRGLGQYF,TGCAGTGCCACCTCTAGGGGCTTGGGGCAGTACTTC
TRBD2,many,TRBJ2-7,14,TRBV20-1,CSVVDGLELMEQYF,TGCAGTGTTGTTGACGGACTAGAGCTGATGGAGCAGTACTTC
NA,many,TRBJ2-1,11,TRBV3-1,CASTQHNEQFF,TGTGCCAGCACCCAGCATAATGAGCAGTTCTTC
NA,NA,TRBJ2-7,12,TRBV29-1,CSVEEVGQTQYF,TGCAGCGTTGAAGAAGTAGGGCAGACGCAGTACTTC
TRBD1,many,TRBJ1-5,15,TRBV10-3,CAISSGTGSNQPQHF,TGTGCCATCAGCTCCGGGACAGGGAGCAATCAGCCCCAGCATTTT
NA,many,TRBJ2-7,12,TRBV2,CASQGYSYEQYF,TGTGCCAGCCAGGGCTACTCCTACGAGCAGTACTTC
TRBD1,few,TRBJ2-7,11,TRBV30,CAWSGGYEQYF,TGTGCCTGGTCAGGGGGCTACGAGCAGTACTTC
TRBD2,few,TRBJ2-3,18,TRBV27,CASQPTSGGSFSKGTQYF,TGTGCCAGCCAACCCACTAGCGGGGGGTCGTTCTCCAAGGGTACGCAGTATTTT
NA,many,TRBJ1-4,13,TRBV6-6,CASEGPGGEKLFF,TGTGCCAGTGAGGGGCCCGGGGGTGAAAAACTGTTTTTT
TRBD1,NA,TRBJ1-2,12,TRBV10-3,CAGGDRGYGYTF,TGTGCCGGGGGGGACAGGGGGTATGGCTACACCTTC
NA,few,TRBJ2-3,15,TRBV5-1,CASSFRALYTDTQYF,TGCGCCAGCAGCTTTCGAGCCCTCTACACAGATACGCAGTATTTT
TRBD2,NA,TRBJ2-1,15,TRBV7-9,CASSSRTSGGNEQFF,TGTGCCAGCAGCTCCCGGACTAGCGGGGGCAATGAGCAGTTCTTC
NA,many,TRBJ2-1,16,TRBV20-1,CSARPPVRASNNEQFF,TGCAGTGCTAGGCCCCCCGTGAGGGCTTCCAACAATGAGCAGTTCTTC
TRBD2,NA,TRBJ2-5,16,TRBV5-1,CASSLVIGGGQETQYF,TGCGCCAGCAGCTTAGTGATAGGCGGGGGACAAGAGACCCAGTACTTC
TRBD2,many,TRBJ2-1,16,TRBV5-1,CASSRTTSERYNEQFF,TGCGCCAGCAGCCGTACGACTAGCGAGAGGTACAATGAGCAGTTCTTC
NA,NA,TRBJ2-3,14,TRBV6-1,CASSPTGATDTQYF,TGTGCCAGCAGTCCCACGGGGGCCACAGATACGCAGTATTTT
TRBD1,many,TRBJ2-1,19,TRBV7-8,CASSGKTGDLTSSYNEQFF,TGTGCCAGCAGCGGGAAGACAGGGGACTTGACAAGCTCCTACAATGAGCAGTTCTTC
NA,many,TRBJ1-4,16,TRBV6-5,CASSYNPGSTNEKLFF,TGTGCCAGCAGTTACAACCCAGGGTCCACTAATGAAAAACTGTTTTTT
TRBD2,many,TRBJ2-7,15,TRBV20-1,CSARRLAGGPYEQYF,TGCAGTGCTAGAAGACTAGCGGGGGGCCCCTACGAGCAGTACTTC
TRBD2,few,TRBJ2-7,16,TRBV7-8,CASSLALGGSSYEQYF,TGTGCCAGCAGCTTAGCGCTGGGCGGGAGCTCCTACGAGCAGTACTTC
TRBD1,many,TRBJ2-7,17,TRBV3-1,CASSQDQRQGATDEQYF,TGTGCCAGCAGCCAAGATCAGCGACAGGGGGCGACCGACGAGCAGTACTTC
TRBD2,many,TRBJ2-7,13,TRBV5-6,CASSPGGAYEQYF,TGTGCCAGCAGTCCGGGGGGGGCCTACGAGCAGTACTTC